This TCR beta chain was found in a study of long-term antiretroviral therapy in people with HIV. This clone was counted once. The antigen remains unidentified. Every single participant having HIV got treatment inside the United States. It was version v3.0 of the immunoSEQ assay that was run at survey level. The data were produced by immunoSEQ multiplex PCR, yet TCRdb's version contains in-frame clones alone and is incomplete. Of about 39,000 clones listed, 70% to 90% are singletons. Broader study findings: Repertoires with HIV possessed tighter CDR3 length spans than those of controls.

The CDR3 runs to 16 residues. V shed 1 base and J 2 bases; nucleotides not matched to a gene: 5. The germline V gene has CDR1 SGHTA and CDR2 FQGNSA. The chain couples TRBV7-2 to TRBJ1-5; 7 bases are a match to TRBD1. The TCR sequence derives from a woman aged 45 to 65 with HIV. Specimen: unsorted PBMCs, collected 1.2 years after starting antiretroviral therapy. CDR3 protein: CASSLGQGRGNQPQHF. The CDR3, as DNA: TGTGCCAGCAGCTTAGGACAGGGTAGGGGCAATCAGCCCCAGCATTTT. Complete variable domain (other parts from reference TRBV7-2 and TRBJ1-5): GAGVSQSPSNKVTEKGKDVELRCDPISGHTALYWYRQSLGQGLEFLIYFQGNSAPDKSGLPSDRFSAERTGGSVSTLTIQRTQQEDSAVYLCASSLGQGRGNQPQHFGDGTRLSIL.